The rows below give T cell receptor beta chains drawn from one sample of a study of long-term antiretroviral therapy in people with HIV. Clones were read by immunoSEQ multiplex PCR, and TCRdb kept only the in-frame ones, dropping some. Of roughly 28,000 clones in the sample, about 82% were seen once. The material was unsorted PBMCs, obtained 3 years after starting antiretroviral therapy. Source of these receptors: a man in his forties or fifties with HIV. Both conserved end residues are part of each CDR3. The D gene is left open where the match is weak. Size values are once, few and many counts, or a class for expanded clones, and some rows have none.

TRBV29-1	.	TRBJ2-5	.	CSATDGPETQYF	TGCAGCGCTACCGACGGACCAGAGACCCAGTACTTC
TRBV7-9	.	TRBJ2-7	.	CASSLSLFEQYF	TGTGCCAGCAGCTTGTCCTTATTTGAGCAGTACTTC
TRBV30	once	TRBJ2-7	.	CAWSVGSFSEQYF	TGTGCCTGGAGTGTGGGCTCTTTCTCCGAGCAGTACTTC
TRBV6-6	.	TRBJ1-1	.	CASKKNTEAFF	TGTGCCAGCAAGAAGAACACTGAAGCTTTCTTT
TRBV7-2	once	TRBJ2-7	.	CASSLVGPSYEQYF	TGTGCCAGCAGCTTAGTGGGGCCATCCTACGAGCAGTACTTC
TRBV2	few	TRBJ2-7	TRBD2	CASSETGTIAEQYF	TGTGCCAGCAGTGAAACCGGGACTATTGCCGAGCAGTACTTC
TRBV2	.	TRBJ1-4	.	CASRLVQRSTNEKLFF	TGTGCCAGCAGGCTTGTTCAGCGATCAACTAATGAAAAACTGTTTTTT
TRBV29-1	once	TRBJ1-3	.	CSASRAISGNTIYF	TGCAGCGCTTCCAGGGCAATCTCTGGAAACACCATATATTTT
TRBV7-9	once	TRBJ1-1	.	CASSLGTEAFF	TGTGCCAGCAGCTTAGGCACTGAAGCTTTCTTT
TRBV27	.	TRBJ1-1	.	CASRSGEWTEAFF	TGTGCCAGCAGATCAGGGGAATGGACTGAAGCTTTCTTT
TRBV11-2	.	TRBJ1-4	.	CASSSWGDPGEKLFF	TGTGCCAGCAGCTCTTGGGGGGACCCTGGGGAAAAACTGTTTTTT
TRBV6-5	.	TRBJ2-1	TRBD2	CASSRERGGRNEQFF	TGTGCCAGCAGTCGGGAGCGGGGGGGCCGGAATGAGCAGTTCTTC
TRBV13	.	TRBJ2-1	.	CASSLGGPEQFF	TGTGCCAGCAGCTTAGGGGGCCCCGAGCAGTTCTTC
TRBV6-4	.	TRBJ2-3	.	CASRGGSTDTQYF	TGTGCCAGCAGGGGAGGTAGCACAGATACGCAGTATTTT
TRBV19	few	TRBJ2-2	.	CASSIAGPTGELFF	TGTGCCAGTAGTATAGCGGGGCCCACCGGGGAGCTGTTTTTT
TRBV27	.	TRBJ1-1	TRBD1	CATLLGTGEAFF	TGTGCCACCCTACTCGGGACAGGGGAAGCTTTCTTT
TRBV29-1	.	TRBJ1-2	TRBD1	CSAVPGTGGFGYTF	TGCAGCGCTGTGCCGGGGACAGGGGGCTTCGGCTACACCTTC
TRBV11-2	.	TRBJ2-7	.	CASSLFGEEGIGEQYF	TGTGCCAGCAGCTTGTTCGGGGAGGAGGGTATTGGGGAGCAGTACTTC
TRBV19	.	TRBJ2-2	.	CASSIMGSRVPGELFF	TGTGCCAGTAGTATAATGGGGTCGAGGGTTCCCGGGGAGCTGTTTTTT
TRBV21-1	.	TRBJ1-1	.	CASSKRWRVGRTEAFF	TGTGCCAGCAGCAAACGTTGGAGGGTGGGGAGGACTGAAGCTTTCTTT
TRBV7-9	.	TRBJ1-1	.	CASSLAVGSTLSNTEAFF	TGTGCCAGCAGCTTAGCTGTGGGGTCGACCTTATCGAACACTGAAGCTTTCTTT
TRBV11-3	.	TRBJ2-2	.	CASSLTWGGPDGELFF	TGTGCCAGCAGCTTAACTTGGGGGGGGCCGGACGGGGAGCTGTTTTTT
TRBV7-9	.	TRBJ2-1	.	CASSLVGIEFF	TGTGCCAGCAGCCTCGTGGGAATTGAGTTCTTC
TRBV27	.	TRBJ2-3	.	CASSIGTTRTDTQYF	TGTGCCAGCAGCATCGGGACAACGCGCACAGATACGCAGTATTTT
TRBV20-1	.	TRBJ1-2	TRBD1	CSTGTDYGYTF	TGCAGTACCGGGACAGATTATGGCTACACCTTC
TRBV19	.	TRBJ2-2	TRBD2	CASSIYSGSGGELFF	TGTGCCAGTAGTATTTATAGCGGGAGTGGCGGGGAGCTGTTTTTT
TRBV19	.	TRBJ1-2	.	CASSIAYTRGPEEDGYTF	TGTGCCAGTAGTATAGCCTACACGAGGGGCCCTGAAGAGGATGGCTACACCTTC
TRBV14	.	TRBJ1-3	.	CASSQAPGNTIYF	TGTGCCAGCAGCCAAGCGCCGGGAAACACCATATATTTT
TRBV5-1	.	TRBJ1-1	.	CASSTPGRMNTEAFF	TGCGCCAGCAGCACTCCGGGACGGATGAACACTGAAGCTTTCTTT
TRBV29-1	.	TRBJ2-7	TRBD1	CSVDAGQGSYEQYF	TGCAGCGTTGATGCGGGACAGGGGTCCTACGAGCAGTACTTC
TRBV10-1	.	TRBJ2-7	TRBD1	CASSFGTGGEQYF	TGCGCCAGCAGTTTTGGGACAGGGGGGGAGCAGTACTTC
TRBV7-2	few	TRBJ1-3	.	CASSLLSGVGNTIYF	TGTGCCAGCAGCTTATTATCAGGGGTCGGAAACACCATATATTTT
TRBV5-4	.	TRBJ2-7	.	CASSSRSSYEQYF	TGTGCCAGCAGCTCACGGAGCTCCTACGAGCAGTACTTC
TRBV27	.	TRBJ1-5	.	CASSLSRNQPQHF	TGTGCCAGCAGTTTATCGCGCAATCAGCCCCAGCATTTT
TRBV25-1	.	TRBJ1-2	.	CASRETNGYTF	TGTGCCAGCAGAGAGACAAATGGCTACACCTTC
TRBV6-5	.	TRBJ2-7	.	CASSYAGRGNEQYF	TGTGCCAGCAGTTACGCCGGGCGTGGGAACGAGCAGTACTTC
TRBV5-4	.	TRBJ2-7	.	CASSLYGLPYEQYF	TGTGCCAGCAGCCTCTATGGGCTTCCCTACGAGCAGTACTTC
TRBV4-1	.	TRBJ2-3	.	CASSLTPRDTQYF	TGCGCCAGCAGCCTTACTCCTAGGGATACGCAGTATTTT
TRBV27	.	TRBJ2-3	TRBD2	CASSPGLPPLADTQYF	TGTGCCAGCAGTCCGGGACTACCGCCCCTCGCAGATACGCAGTATTTT
TRBV15	.	TRBJ1-3	.	CATSRDQGPSGNTIYF	TGTGCCACCAGCAGAGATCAGGGACCCTCTGGAAACACCATATATTTT
TRBV19	.	TRBJ1-2	TRBD1	CASSTSRQGTNGYTF	TGTGCCAGTAGTACGAGCCGACAGGGAACGAATGGCTACACCTTC
TRBV11-2	.	TRBJ2-5	.	CASSTGYSQETQYF	TGTGCCAGCAGCACAGGGTACAGTCAAGAGACCCAGTACTTC
TRBV7-9	.	TRBJ2-3	TRBD2	CASSARRLAGGITDTQYF	TGTGCCAGCAGCGCGCGTCGACTAGCGGGGGGGATAACAGATACGCAGTATTTT
TRBV6-5	.	TRBJ1-2	TRBD1	CASRPGQGGYTF	TGTGCCAGCAGACCGGGACAGGGTGGCTACACCTTC
TRBV23-1	.	TRBJ2-2	.	CASRGGKPTGELFF	TGCGCCTCCAGGGGCGGGAAGCCCACCGGGGAGCTGTTTTTT
TRBV7-2	.	TRBJ2-4	.	CASSWDPKNIQYF	TGTGCCAGCAGCTGGGACCCAAAAAACATTCAGTACTTC
TRBV19	.	TRBJ1-1	.	CASSIQGLKAFF	TGTGCCAGTAGTATACAGGGTTTGAAGGCTTTCTTT
TRBV28	.	TRBJ2-1	TRBD2	CASSLLAGDYNEQFF	TGTGCCAGCAGTTTACTAGCGGGAGACTACAATGAGCAGTTCTTC
TRBV7-9	.	TRBJ1-1	.	CASNSWPNTEAFF	TGTGCCAGCAACTCCTGGCCGAACACTGAAGCTTTCTTT
TRBV14	.	TRBJ2-1	TRBD2	CASSQDIGTSGSNEQFF	TGTGCCAGCAGCCAAGATATCGGGACTAGCGGGAGCAATGAGCAGTTCTTC
TRBV4-1	.	TRBJ2-1	.	CASSQDRGSSYNEQFF	TGCGCCAGCAGCCAAGATAGGGGGAGCTCCTACAATGAGCAGTTCTTC
TRBV6-1	.	TRBJ2-7	TRBD2	CASSEVRGVAYEQYF	TGTGCCAGCAGTGAGGTGCGGGGGGTTGCCTACGAGCAGTACTTC
TRBV18	.	TRBJ1-2	TRBD1	CASSPLGQGLSYGYTF	TGTGCCAGCTCACCACTGGGACAGGGATTAAGTTATGGCTACACCTTC
TRBV5-4	.	TRBJ1-6	.	CASSLAGGSSYNSPLHF	TGTGCCAGCAGCTTGGCTGGGGGAAGCTCCTATAATTCACCCCTCCACTTT
TRBV19	few	TRBJ1-1	.	CASSMRETAAFF	TGTGCCAGTAGTATGCGGGAGACGGCAGCTTTCTTT